Listed here are 13 T cell receptor beta chains from one sample, sequenced in a study of shared clonotypes between healthy human individuals. Using immunoSEQ multiplex PCR, the repertoire was profiled, and TCRdb retains in-frame clones only, with some absent. This sample has about 2 million clones; roughly 94% occur once, and the top ten carry 1.2%. Naive CD8 isolation took CD45RO-negative cells positively selected for CCR7 and excluded terminally differentiated effector memory CD45RA+ cells. Sequenced material: naive CD8+ T cells sorted from blood. These receptors originate from a man aged 18 to 30 in good health.

V is TRBV7-9 and J is TRBJ1-1; D ambiguous. Per germline, CDR1 SEHNR and CDR2 FQNEAQ (reference sequence). The germline V and J ends were trimmed by 2 bases and 7 bases, with 8 bases remaining between them. CDR3 size: 12 residues. The CDR3 sequence is CASSLPGFEAFF. In DNA, the CDR3 is TGTGCCAGCAGCTTACCGGGGTTTGAAGCTTTCTTT.

The chain recombines TRBV19 with TRBJ2-7; 7 bases line up with TRBD2. Trimming at V came to 5 bases and at J to 5 bases, leaving 9 bases not matched to a gene. This CDR3 has 14 residues. Germline CDR1 LNHDA, CDR2 SQIVND (reference sequence). CDR3 nucleotides: TGTGCCAGTAGTCTAAGCGGGAATTTCAACGAGCAGTACTTC. Amino acid sequence: CASSLSGNFNEQYF.

This clone was seen a single time. A clone one base away is much larger, so this may be a read error. The V and J genes are TRBV11-2 and TRBJ2-2; D not resolved. Trimming stripped 1 base from V and 7 bases from J, with 4 bases between. The CDR3 has 12 amino acids. Germline V lookup: CDR1 SGHAT, CDR2 FQNNGV. The CDR3 nucleotides read TGTGCCAGCAGCTTAGGGAGCGGGGAGCTGTTTTTT. It translates to CASSLGSGELFF.

The chain links TRBV6-6 to TRBJ1-2; 9 nucleotides agree with TRBD1. This CDR3 has 16 residues. Germline V lookup: CDR1 MNHNY, CDR2 SVGAGI (reference sequence). V trimming: 7 bases; J trimming: 4 bases; junction bases outside the gene matches: 13. CDR3 in DNA: TGTGCCAGCATCCATCCTTCCGGGACAGGGCCCTATGGCTACACCTTC. It yields the protein CASIHPSGTGPYGYTF.

This chain connects TRBV5-4 to TRBJ2-1; D remains unclear. Germline lookup yields CDR1 SGHNT and CDR2 YYREEE (reference sequence). Trimming removed 0 bases at V and 0 bases at J, with 4 bases between. The CDR3 sequence is 14 residues long. CDR3 protein: CASSLASSYNEQFF. Written as DNA, the CDR3 is TGTGCCAGCAGCTTGGCTAGCTCCTACAATGAGCAGTTCTTC.

The count of this clone is one. The gene calls are TRBV18 and TRBJ2-7, with 10 bases aligning to TRBD2. Germline V lookup: CDR1 KGHSH, CDR2 LQKENI. Germline trimming cut 8 bases from V and 2 bases from J; bases unmatched to any gene: 12. The CDR3 extends over 16 amino acids. The CDR3 sequence is CASATTEREGPYEQYF. The CDR3, as DNA: TGTGCCAGCGCCACCACCGAGCGGGAGGGACCCTACGAGCAGTACTTC.

The J gene is TRBJ2-5, the V gene TRBV27, with TRBD1 matching over 7 bases. Trimming cost V 3 bases and J 7 bases; bases outside gene matches: 8. The V gene's germline CDR1 is MNHEY and CDR2 SMNVEV (reference sequence). CDR3 length: 14 amino acids. CDR3 sequence (DNA): TGTGCCAGCAGTTTCCTGGGACAGTCAGGGACCCAGTACTTC. This codes for CASSFLGQSGTQYF.

This sequence joins TRBV19 and TRBJ2-7, with D possibly matching TRBD2 (5 bases). This CDR3 comprises 14 residues. The V end lost 9 bases, the J end lost 0 bases, and 15 bases lay between the germline ends. From germline, CDR1 is LNHDA and CDR2 SQIVND (reference sequence). CDR3 sequence (DNA): TGTGCCAGCTCCCACGGGGTGACCTCCTACGAGCAGTACTTC. It is translated as CASSHGVTSYEQYF.

The rearrangement links TRBV5-6 to TRBJ2-1, with D perhaps matching TRBD2 (6 bases). The CDR3 is 15 amino acids. Trimming stripped 4 bases from V and 4 bases from J, with 15 bases between. Germline V CDR1 and CDR2: SGHDT, YYEEEE. The CDR3 loop is CASSLDLAEYNEQFF. CDR3 nucleotide sequence: TGTGCCAGCAGCCTGGATTTAGCGGAGTACAATGAGCAGTTCTTC.

About this clone itself: Mismatch with germline at one junction end may stem from a read error. CDR3 coding DNA: TGTGCCAGCAGCATAGCCAGGGGGGACTACGAGCAGTACTTC. It translates to CASSIARGDYEQYF. The chain links TRBV7-8 to TRBJ2-7; TRBD1 might be the D (7 bases). This CDR3 is built from 14 residues. Per germline, CDR1 SGHVS and CDR2 FQNEAQ. Together with reference TRBV7-8 and TRBJ2-7, the CDR3 gives the full variable domain: GAGVSQSPRYKVAKRGQDVALRCDPISGHVSLFWYQQALGQGPEFLTYFQNEAQLDKSGLPSDRFFAERPEGSVSTLKIQRTQQEDSAVYLCASSIARGDYEQYFGPGTRLTVT.

J is TRBJ2-7 and V is TRBV18; possibly TRBD1 or TRBD2 for D (5 bases each). Germline CDR1 and CDR2: KGHSH and LQKENI. The CDR3 has 16 residues. The V end was cut by 3 bases, the J end by 4 bases, with 19 bases between. In nucleotides, the CDR3 is TGTGCCAGCTCACCCCCGGGACCTCGAATGAGATACGAGCAGTACTTC. It yields the protein CASSPPGPRMRYEQYF.

This rearrangement joins TRBV7-9 to TRBJ2-7; D is ambiguous. V was clipped by 5 bases and J by 7 bases, with 12 bases between them. The germline CDR1 and CDR2 sequences are SEHNR and FQNEAQ (reference sequence). This CDR3 contains 12 residues. In DNA, the CDR3 is TGTGCCAGCAGCATTCCCTCGGGTGAGCAGTACTTC. Protein: CASSIPSGEQYF.

The V and J genes are TRBV11-2 and TRBJ2-7, with D uncertain. Trimming pared 5 bases from V and 3 bases from J, leaving 14 bases between. The V gene's germline CDR1 is SGHAT and CDR2 FQNNGV. CDR3 length: 14 residues. The CDR3 nucleotides are TGTGCCAGCAGCCCATCCGGTACCATCTACGAGCAGTACTTC. It yields the protein CASSPSGTIYEQYF.